The entry below describes one T cell receptor beta chain. Its specificity is unknown. As to treatment: roughly ten-day PBMC culture with coronavirus spike peptide pools or control peptides (ViraFEST assay). The record originates from a study of vaccination and CD4 T cells after COVID-19. Sequenced with the Oncomine TCR Beta short-read assay was DNA taken from cultured CD4+ T cells. TCRdb re-derived calls from the PCR reads in MiXCR, one entry per CDR3 protein. The data hold under 20,000 distinct CDR3 sequences, with about 77% observed a single time. Germline V gives CDR1 SGHVS, CDR2 FQNEAQ. The CDR3 sequence is 14 residues long. Deletions cut 5 bases from V and 1 base from J, with 11 bases between.

Sequencing used CD4+ T cells from blood, cultured in vitro, obtained after SARS-CoV-2 vaccination. The TCR comes from a human donor who received a COVID-19 vaccine. This chain joins TRBV7-8 and TRBJ1-1; D remains unclear. CDR3 nucleotides: TGTGCCAGCAGCCTAAGAGGGTGGAACACTGAAGCTTTCTTT. Translated, it gives CASSLRGWNTEAFF.